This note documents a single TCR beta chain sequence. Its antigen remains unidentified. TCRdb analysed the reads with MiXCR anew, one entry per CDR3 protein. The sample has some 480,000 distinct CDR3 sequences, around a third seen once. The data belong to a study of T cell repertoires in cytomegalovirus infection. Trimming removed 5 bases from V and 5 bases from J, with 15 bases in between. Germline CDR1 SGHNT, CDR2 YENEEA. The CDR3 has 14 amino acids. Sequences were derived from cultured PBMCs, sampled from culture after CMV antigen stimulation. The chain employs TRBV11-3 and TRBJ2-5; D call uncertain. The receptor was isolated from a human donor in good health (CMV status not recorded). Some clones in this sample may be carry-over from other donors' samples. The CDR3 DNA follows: TGTGCCAGCAGCCCTCCTCAAGCGACGGAGACCCAGTACTTC. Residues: CASSPPQATETQYF.